This passage covers 25 T cell receptor beta chains from one sample sequenced in a study of blood T cell repertoires in COVID-19. The data were produced by immunoSEQ multiplex PCR, yet TCRdb's version contains in-frame clones alone and is incomplete. The repertoire holds approximately 26,000 clones, with around 86% as singletons. The sequencing sample was made of peripheral blood. The receptors were gathered from a human donor in a cohort sampled during active COVID-19. The donor label of this sample is uncertain.

J is TRBJ2-1 and V is TRBV25-1, with a tentative D call TRBD1 (6 bases). The CDR3 covers 16 residues. Germline V gives CDR1 MGHDK, CDR2 SYGVNS. V dropped 3 bases and J dropped 5 bases, with 17 bases sitting between them. The CDR3 nucleotides are TGTGCCAGCAGTGACCAAGGACAGCGGAATAACAATGAGCAGTTCTTC. Its translation: CASSDQGQRNNNEQFF.

The V call is TRBV6-5, the J call TRBJ2-7; 9 positions match TRBD2. J gave up 3 bases and V 2 bases, and 5 bases lay outside the gene matches. CDR1 is MNHEY, CDR2 SVGAGI, per germline. This CDR3 contains 15 residues. CDR3: CASSYSGGSFYEQYF. In nucleotides, the CDR3 is TGTGCCAGCAGTTACAGCGGGGGGTCCTTCTACGAGCAGTACTTC.

The rearrangement joins TRBV20-1 to TRBJ1-2, with TRBD1 matching 7 bases. This CDR3 spans 11 amino acids. V dropped 5 bases and J dropped 8; count of bases not matched to a gene: 5. Germline V gene lookup returns CDR1 DFQATT and CDR2 SNEGSKA (reference sequence). CDR3 residues: CSADRVYGYTF. The CDR3 nucleotides read TGCAGTGCTGACAGGGTTTACGGCTACACCTTC.

The rearrangement uses TRBV5-4 and TRBJ1-1; D is unresolved. Germline CDR1 SGHNT, CDR2 YYREEE (reference sequence). V lost 4 bases, J lost 1 base, and 14 bases lay in between. The CDR3 has 15 amino acids. Here the CDR3 reads CASSVVGRSNTEAFF. The CDR3 DNA is TGTGCCAGCAGCGTGGTCGGCAGGTCGAACACTGAAGCTTTCTTT.

CDR3 in DNA: TGTGCCAGCAGCCCAGCCGGGGGGAGGTACAATGAGCAGTTCTTC. Its protein is CASSPAGGRYNEQFF. The rearrangement uses TRBV3-1 (or the pseudogene TRBV3-2) and TRBJ2-1, with 7 bases fitting TRBD2. From germline, CDR1 is LGHDT and CDR2 YNNKEL (reference sequence). The CDR3 spans 15 residues. Losses at the gene ends were 4 bases for V and 4 bases for J; bases not matched to a gene: 7.

In nucleotides, the CDR3 is TGTGCCAGCAGCTTGACTAGCGGGGGGGCCCATGAGCAGTTCTTC. Translated, it gives CASSLTSGGAHEQFF. The chain combines TRBV11-2 with TRBJ2-1; the match to TRBD2 covers 14 bases. CDR1 is SGHAT, CDR2 FQNNGV, per germline. V shed 3 bases, J shed 8 bases, and the junction held 3 bases outside the gene matches. This CDR3 has 15 amino acids.

This clone was counted only a few times. CDR3 loop: CASSRYRGSCTF. CDR3 nucleotides: TGTGCCAGCAGCCGGTACAGGGGGTCTTGTACCTTC. V is TRBV3-1 (or the pseudogene TRBV3-2) and J is TRBJ1-2; TRBD1 matches 8 bases. V shed 4 bases, J shed 14 bases, and the junction held 9 bases outside the gene matches. From germline, CDR1 is LGHDT and CDR2 YNNKEL (reference sequence). This CDR3 region has 12 residues.

The chain employs TRBV7-6 and TRBJ2-7; 7 bases are a match to TRBD2. The germline CDR1 and CDR2 sequences are SGHVS and FNYEAQ. The CDR3 extends over 16 amino acids. J was trimmed by 0 bases and V by 5 bases; bases with no gene match: 10. DNA of the CDR3: TGTGCCAGCAGCCCCTCGGGAGGCGTAAGCTCCTACGAGCAGTACTTC. It specifies CASSPSGGVSSYEQYF.

The V call is TRBV6-5, the J call TRBJ2-3; a possible D gene is TRBD2 (5 bases). Deletions cut 0 bases from V and 0 bases from J, with 7 bases between. This CDR3 is 15 amino acids long. In germline, CDR1 is MNHEY, CDR2 SVGAGI. The CDR3 spells CASSYSGVSTDTQYF. The CDR3 DNA is TGTGCCAGCAGTTACTCCGGGGTTAGCACAGATACGCAGTATTTT.

V usage is TRBV3-1 (or the pseudogene TRBV3-2) and J usage is TRBJ1-2; no firm D call. CDR1 and CDR2 (germline): LGHDT, YNNKEL (reference sequence). The CDR3 contains 13 residues. Between the trimmed V and J ends, which lost 5 bases and 4 bases, there was a span of 11 bases. This CDR3 is CASSSQVFYGYTF. The CDR3 bases are TGTGCCAGCAGCTCCCAGGTTTTCTATGGCTACACCTTC.

The chain joins TRBV29-1 to TRBJ2-7, with a weak D call TRBD2 (6 bases). V lost 7 bases and J lost 7, with 23 bases in between. Germline values: CDR1 SQVTM, CDR2 ANQGSEA. This CDR3 has 14 amino acids. In DNA form, the CDR3 reads TGCAGCGCCCGGAGAGGGGCAGGGACTGGAGAGCAGTACTTC. Translating it yields CSARRGAGTGEQYF.

This chain links TRBV14 with TRBJ1-5; 7 bases fit TRBD1. V shed 3 bases and J 5 bases; nucleotides not matched to a gene: 10. This CDR3 has 16 residues. Germline-derived CDR1 and CDR2 are SGHDN and FVKESK. This CDR3 is CASSHKDRPDHQPQHF. The CDR3, as DNA: TGTGCCAGCAGCCATAAGGACAGGCCGGACCATCAGCCCCAGCATTTT. The full variable domain, rest sourced from reference TRBV14 and TRBJ1-5, is EAGVTQFPSHSVIEKGQTVTLRCDPISGHDNLYWYRRVMGKEIKFLLHFVKESKQDESGMPNNRFLAERTGGTYSTLKVQPAELEDSGVYFCASSHKDRPDHQPQHFGDGTRLSIL.

This clone was counted once. The genes are TRBV28 and TRBJ1-1, with TRBD1 matching over 7 bases. The ends lost 3 bases at V and 1 base at J; junction bases unmatched: 11. Per the germline V gene, CDR1 is MDHEN and CDR2 is SYDVKM. This CDR3 has 17 residues. The CDR3 region is CASSFPKLQGTNTEAFF. As DNA, the CDR3 is TGTGCCAGCAGTTTCCCGAAACTACAGGGGACGAACACTGAAGCTTTCTTT.

The CDR3 region is CASSLRQSTDTQYF. The DNA of the CDR3 is TGTGCCAGCAGCCTACGACAGAGCACAGATACGCAGTATTTT. The V gene is TRBV7-6, the J gene TRBJ2-3, with D maybe TRBD1 (5 bases). V gave up 5 bases and J gave up 0 bases, with 9 bases separating them. CDR1 is SGHVS, CDR2 FNYEAQ, per germline. This CDR3 spans 14 amino acids.

The V and J genes are TRBV7-2 and TRBJ2-5; 14 bases line up with TRBD2. The CDR3 covers 17 residues. Germline V lookup: CDR1 SGHTA, CDR2 FQGNSA. The ends lost 0 bases at V and 4 bases at J; junction bases unmatched: 4. The CDR3 DNA follows: TGTGCCAGCAGCTTAGCAAGACTAGCGGGGGGGACAGAGACCCAGTACTTC. It encodes CASSLARLAGGTETQYF.

The J gene is TRBJ2-2, the V gene TRBV14; D is undetermined. CDR3 size: 14 residues. V shed 2 bases and J shed 1 base, with 5 bases lying between them. The germline V gene has CDR1 SGHDN and CDR2 FVKESK. CDR3 nucleotide sequence: TGTGCCAGCAGCCAATACTGGAACACCGGGGAGCTGTTTTTT. This codes for CASSQYWNTGELFF.

The count of this clone is one. The chain employs TRBV4-1 and TRBJ2-7; 14 bases agree with TRBD2. The CDR3 covers 16 residues. Germline CDR1 and CDR2: MGHRA and YSYEKL. Trimming at V came to 4 bases and at J to 0 bases, leaving 2 bases not matched to a gene. The CDR3 spells CASSRGTSGGSYEQYF. CDR3 nucleotide sequence: TGCGCCAGCAGCCGAGGGACTAGCGGGGGCTCCTACGAGCAGTACTTC.

The chain employs TRBV24-1 and TRBJ2-3; weak D call: TRBD2 (6 bases). V lost 3 bases to trimming and J lost 6 bases, with 9 bases between them. CDR1 and CDR2 (germline): KGHDR, SFDVKD. The length of the CDR3 is 13 residues. The CDR3 loop is CATSDKGRDTQYF. For the CDR3, the DNA is TGTGCCACCAGTGATAAGGGGAGGGATACGCAGTATTTT.

The V and J genes are TRBV6-5 and TRBJ1-1, with TRBD1 matching 8 bases. CDR1 MNHEY and CDR2 SVGAGI come from the germline V gene. Unmatched junction bases numbered 9, after V lost 7 bases and J lost 2 bases. The length of the CDR3 is 15 residues. The CDR3: CASTFLDRDNTEAFF. The CDR3 bases are TGTGCCAGCACCTTCCTGGACAGGGATAACACTGAAGCTTTCTTT.

CDR3 protein: CASSSGTTDTQYF. In DNA form, the CDR3 reads TGTGCCAGCAGCTCCGGGACTACAGATACGCAGTATTTT. The V and J genes are TRBV11-3 and TRBJ2-3; tentative D call: TRBD2 (6 bases). Germline-derived CDR1 and CDR2 are SGHNT and YENEEA. V shed 4 bases and J shed 3 bases, with 8 bases lying between them. The CDR3 totals 13 residues. The variable domain in full, with the rest retrieved from reference TRBV11-3 and TRBJ2-3, is EAGVVQSPRYKIIEKKQPVAFWCNPISGHNTLYWYLQNLGQGPELLIRYENEEAVDDSQLPKDRFSAERLKGVDSTLKIQPAELGDSAVYLCASSSGTTDTQYFGPGTRLTVL.

CDR3 protein: CASSKTGNRATNEKLFF. The CDR3 DNA follows: TGTGCCAGCAGTAAGACGGGGAACCGGGCAACTAATGAAAAACTGTTTTTT. The chain joins TRBV9 to TRBJ1-4; D unresolved. The ends were cut back, 5 bases at V and 0 bases at J, with 17 bases in the middle. CDR1 is SGDLS and CDR2 is YYNGEE in the germline V gene. This CDR3 has 17 residues.

Written as DNA, the CDR3 is TGCGCCAGCAGCCCGGGACAGACACGCACCGGGGAGCTGTTTTTT. Translated: CASSPGQTRTGELFF. The chain uses TRBV5-1 and TRBJ2-2; the match to TRBD1 covers 7 bases. The CDR3 totals 15 residues. Trimming removed 4 bases from V and 4 bases from J; junction bases left unmatched: 7. CDR1 and CDR2 (germline): SGHRS, YFSETQ.

The chain is built from TRBV28 and TRBJ2-5, with a possible D match to TRBD1 (6 bases). Germline CDR1 is MDHEN and CDR2 is SYDVKM. The CDR3 length is 13 residues. Trimming left V 6 bases short and J 5 bases short, with 13 bases between. CDR3 nucleotides: TGTGCCAGCAGAACAGGGTTAGAGGAGACCCAGTACTTC. Translation: CASRTGLEETQYF.

V and J are TRBV3-1 (or the pseudogene TRBV3-2) and TRBJ2-3; the match to TRBD2 covers 13 bases. J lost 2 bases, V lost 4 bases, and 3 bases had no gene match. Germline V gene lookup returns CDR1 LGHDT and CDR2 YNNKEL (reference sequence). The CDR3 totals 16 residues. CDR3 residues: CASSPGLAGITDTQYF. As DNA, the CDR3 is TGTGCCAGCAGCCCGGGACTAGCGGGGATCACAGATACGCAGTATTTT.

The CDR3 here is CASSFRDSEAFF. Here the CDR3 DNA reads TGTGCCAGCAGTTTTCGGGACAGTGAAGCTTTCTTT. This chain links TRBV6-5 with TRBJ1-1; TRBD1 matches at 7 bases. The CDR3 spans 12 residues. Germline assignment: CDR1 MNHEY and CDR2 SVGAGI. V lost 4 bases and J lost 7; bases outside the gene matches: 3.